There are many counts of the clone carrying this T cell receptor beta chain. The V segment lost 3 bases and the J segment 3 bases; nucleotides outside the gene matches: 0. CDR3 length equals 15 residues. The V gene's germline CDR1 is MNHEY and CDR2 SMNVEV (reference sequence). The sample is drawn from a study of identical twins. From the 5' RACE reads, TCRdb called clonotypes with MiXCR, one entry per CDR3 protein. The table records 420,000 or so distinct CDR3 sequences, about 18% of them present only once. Material for sequencing was naive T cells sorted from blood. The rearrangement joins TRBV27 to TRBJ2-1, with 12 bases that match TRBD2. The receptor's source is a man in his fifties or sixties in good health. CDR3 DNA: TGTGCCAGCAGTTTGACTAGCGGGGGCTACAATGAGCAGTTCTTC. It translates to CASSLTSGGYNEQFF.